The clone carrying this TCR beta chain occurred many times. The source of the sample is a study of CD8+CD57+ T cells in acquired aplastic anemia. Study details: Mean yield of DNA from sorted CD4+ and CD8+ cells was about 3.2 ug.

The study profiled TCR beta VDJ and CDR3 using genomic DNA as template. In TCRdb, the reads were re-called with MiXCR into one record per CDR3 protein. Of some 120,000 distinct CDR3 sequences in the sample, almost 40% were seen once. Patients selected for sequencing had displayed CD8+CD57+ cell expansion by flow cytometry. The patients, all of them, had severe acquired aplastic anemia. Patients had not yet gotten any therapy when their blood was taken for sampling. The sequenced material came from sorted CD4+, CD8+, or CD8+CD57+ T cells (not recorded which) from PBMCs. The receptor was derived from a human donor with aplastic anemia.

CDR3 amino acids: CASRLGGGGGQDGYTF. The CDR3 DNA is TGCGCCAGCAGACTAGGGGGCGGGGGCGGGCAGGATGGCTACACCTTC. The J gene is TRBJ1-2, the V gene TRBV4-1; 7 nucleotides align to TRBD1. With 6 bases clipped from V and 6 bases from J, the junction kept 16 bases outside the gene matches. There are 16 residues in the CDR3. Germline V lookup: CDR1 MGHRA, CDR2 YSYEKL.